This entry lists 23 T cell receptor beta chains sequenced from one sample in a study of T cells after yellow fever vaccination. TCRdb re-called the 5' RACE reads through MiXCR, storing one row per CDR3 protein. The sample contains around 320,000 distinct CDR3 sequences, 4% to 5.5% of which appear only once. The input for sequencing was PBMCs, taken 15 days after the yellow fever booster vaccination. These TCRs come from a man between 18 and 35 years old who received the YFV17D yellow fever vaccine.

This chain connects TRBV3-1 to TRBJ2-7; possibly TRBD1 or TRBD2 for D (5 bases each). Per the germline V gene, CDR1 is LGHDT and CDR2 is YNNKEL (reference sequence). The CDR3 sequence is 16 residues long. Trimming removed 1 base at V and 0 bases at J, with 13 bases between. CDR3 in amino acids: CASSQGWGRSSYEQYF. CDR3 sequence (DNA): TGTGCCAGCAGCCAAGGTTGGGGACGGAGCTCCTACGAGCAGTACTTC.

This clonotype has at least ten counts. DNA for the CDR3: TGTGCCAGCACCCCAGGACAAACTAGCACAGATACGCAGTATTTT. The encoded protein is CASTPGQTSTDTQYF. The chain couples TRBV5-5 to TRBJ2-3, with D tentatively TRBD1 (5 bases). The CDR3 is made up of 15 amino acids. V lost 6 bases and J 0 bases, leaving 14 bases between the germline ends. The germline CDR1 and CDR2 sequences are SGHKS and YYEKEE (reference sequence).

The sample holds many counts of this clonotype. The rearrangement uses TRBV10-3 and TRBJ2-7, with 9 positions matching TRBD1. This CDR3 region has 15 residues. The J segment lost 3 bases and the V segment lost 5 bases, leaving 8 bases of the junction unmatched. In germline, CDR1 is ENHRY, CDR2 SYGVKD. The CDR3 loop is CAISYLPGQGYEQYF. Here the CDR3 DNA reads TGTGCCATCAGTTACCTTCCGGGACAGGGCTACGAGCAGTACTTC.

This clonotype was counted only a few times. The CDR3 DNA reads TGTGCCTGGGGAAGGTTTGGCTCCTATAATTCACCCCTCCACTTT. Protein sequence: CAWGRFGSYNSPLHF. The V call is TRBV30, the J call TRBJ1-6; D is uncertain. Trimming cost V 5 bases and J 0 bases, with 11 bases left between them. Per the germline V gene, CDR1 is GTSNPN and CDR2 is SVGIG (reference sequence). This CDR3 has 15 amino acids.

This clonotype occurred many times. This chain joins TRBV4-1 and TRBJ1-5, with D tentatively TRBD1 (5 bases). Trimming removed 0 bases from V and 1 base from J, with 7 bases in between. The CDR3 length is 15 residues. CDR1 is MGHRA and CDR2 is YSYEKL in the germline V gene. CDR3 bases: TGCGCCAGCAGCCAAGATCAGGGAAGCAATCAGCCCCAGCATTTT. This gives the protein CASSQDQGSNQPQHF.

The gene calls are TRBV11-2 and TRBJ2-7; the D is unclear. CDR1 SGHAT and CDR2 FQNNGV come from the germline V gene. The CDR3 is made up of 13 amino acids. V was pared by 2 bases and J by 2 bases, with 7 bases between. CDR3 sequence (DNA): TGTGCCAGCAGCTTAATCCAAACCTACGAGCAGTACGTC. Translation gives CASSLIQTYEQYV.

The chain couples TRBV12-3 or TRBV12-4 to TRBJ2-5; 11 nucleotides agree with TRBD1. The CDR3 is made up of 14 amino acids. Trimming took 5 bases from V and 5 from J; bases not matched to a gene: 4. The CDR3 region has the DNA TGTGCCAGCAGTACCGGGACAGGGGGTGAGACCCAGTACTTC. Amino acid sequence: CASSTGTGGETQYF.

Ten or more counts support this clonotype. V usage is TRBV5-1 and J usage is TRBJ1-2; no clear D. V lost 0 bases and J 1 base, leaving 4 bases between the germline ends. CDR3 length equals 13 residues. In germline, CDR1 is SGHRS, CDR2 YFSETQ. This CDR3 is CASSLDGNYGYTF. The CDR3 DNA follows: TGCGCCAGCAGCTTGGACGGTAACTATGGCTACACCTTC.

V usage is TRBV5-1 and J usage is TRBJ2-7; perhaps TRBD1 as D (6 bases). The CDR3 totals 14 residues. Germline V lookup: CDR1 SGHRS, CDR2 YFSETQ. The V end lost 0 bases, the J end lost 5 bases, and 12 bases lay between the germline ends. The CDR3 here is CASSLGEGVDEQYV. The CDR3 DNA reads TGCGCCAGCAGCTTGGGTGAGGGGGTCGACGAGCAGTACGTC.

The chain recombines TRBV10-2 with TRBJ1-5, with unresolved D. CDR1 is WSHSY, CDR2 SAAADI, per germline. The CDR3 has 13 amino acids. V was shortened by 4 bases and J by 6 bases, with 10 bases between the two germline ends. CDR3 protein: CASSVEKGQPQHF. DNA of the CDR3: TGCGCCAGCAGTGTGGAAAAGGGTCAGCCCCAGCATTTT.

This clonotype was detected many times. The chain links TRBV20-1 to TRBJ1-6; D is unresolved. This CDR3 region has 12 residues. The V end lost 0 bases, the J end lost 9 bases, and 6 bases lay between the germline ends. Per the germline V gene, CDR1 is DFQATT and CDR2 is SNEGSKA (reference sequence). The CDR3 bases are TGCAGTGCTAGAGAGCTCCTTTCACCCCTCCACTTT. Its translation: CSARELLSPLHF.

There are many counts of this clonotype. This chain joins TRBV3-1 and TRBJ1-1; tentatively, D is TRBD1 (6 bases). The CDR3 is 14 residues long. Trimming cost V 3 bases and J 3 bases, with 11 bases left between them. Germline loops: CDR1 LGHDT, CDR2 YNNKEL (reference sequence). The CDR3 here is CASSHHRDDTEAFF. The CDR3 nucleotides read TGTGCCAGCAGCCATCACAGGGACGACACTGAAGCTTTCTTT.

V usage is TRBV7-9 and J usage is TRBJ2-1; 8 nucleotides align to TRBD2. Germline loops: CDR1 SEHNR, CDR2 FQNEAQ (reference sequence). Trimming at V came to 1 base and at J to 7 bases, leaving 6 bases not matched to a gene. This CDR3 spans 15 amino acids. The CDR3: CASSLGGGLPNEQFF. The CDR3 bases are TGTGCCAGCAGCTTAGGCGGGGGGTTACCTAATGAGCAGTTCTTC.

The chain couples TRBV7-8 to TRBJ1-5; 7 bases agree with TRBD1. V lost 1 base to trimming and J lost 15 bases; unmatched junction nucleotides: 15. This CDR3 region has 15 residues. Per the germline V gene, CDR1 is SGHVS and CDR2 is FQNEAQ. CDR3 DNA: TGTGCCAGCAGCTTAGAGGCGATCGGGGGACAGCCGTGGCATTTT. Amino acid sequence: CASSLEAIGGQPWHF. Drawing the rest from reference TRBV7-8 and TRBJ1-5, the complete variable domain is GAGVSQSPRYKVAKRGQDVALRCDPISGHVSLFWYQQALGQGPEFLTYFQNEAQLDKSGLPSDRFFAERPEGSVSTLKIQRTQQEDSAVYLCASSLEAIGGQPWHFGDGTRLSIL.

This clonotype appeared many times. The CDR3 sequence is CASGPGALDNEQFF. In nucleotides, the CDR3 is TGTGCTAGTGGCCCAGGGGCCCTAGACAATGAGCAGTTCTTC. The genes are TRBV12-5 and TRBJ2-1; TRBD1 might be the D (6 bases). The CDR3 has 14 residues. Trimming took 6 bases from V and 5 from J, leaving 14 bases between them. The germline CDR1 and CDR2 sequences are LGHNT and FRNRAP.

This clonotype was detected ten times or more. The chain couples TRBV7-9 to TRBJ2-1; possible D gene TRBD2, 5 bases. The CDR3 is made up of 16 amino acids. V was trimmed by 5 bases and J by 7 bases, leaving 21 bases between them. Germline lookup yields CDR1 SEHNR and CDR2 FQNEAQ (reference sequence). The CDR3 reads CASSHGRAGLTNEQFF. In DNA, the CDR3 is TGTGCCAGCAGCCACGGGCGGGCCGGGCTGACGAATGAGCAGTTCTTC.

In its sample, this clonotype was seen many times. The chain has TRBV12-3 or TRBV12-4 and TRBJ1-5; TRBD1 aligns across 8 bases. This CDR3 has 17 amino acids. J lost 1 base, V lost 6 bases, and 11 bases had no gene match. CDR3 in DNA: TGTGCCAGCAGGCCACCGGACAGGGATGGGAGCAATCAGCCCCAGCATTTT. Translating gives CASRPPDRDGSNQPQHF.

This clonotype was seen only a few times. J is TRBJ2-7 and V is TRBV10-3; possible D gene TRBD1, 6 bases. Trimming pared 4 bases from V and 4 bases from J, leaving 14 bases between. This CDR3 spans 14 amino acids. Germline V lookup: CDR1 ENHRY, CDR2 SYGVKD. CDR3 nucleotides: TGTGCCATCAGTGTCTCACAGGGACCTTACGAGCAGTACGTC. It translates to CAISVSQGPYEQYV.

The chain links TRBV4-2 to TRBJ2-3; D unresolved. Germline assignment: CDR1 LGHNA and CDR2 YNFKEQ. The CDR3 length is 13 residues. The V gene lost 3 bases and the J gene lost 5 bases, with 9 bases spanning the gap. The CDR3, as DNA: TGTGCCAGCAGCCAGGGAAGAGAAGATACGCAGTATTTT. Residues: CASSQGREDTQYF.

This clonotype showed up many times. V usage is TRBV5-1 and J usage is TRBJ1-1; D is possibly TRBD1 (6 bases). The CDR3 covers 15 residues. Germline V gene sequence: CDR1 SGHRS, CDR2 YFSETQ. The ends were cut back, 4 bases at V and 0 bases at J, with 13 bases in the middle. DNA of the CDR3: TGCGCCAGCAGCCGGAATACAGGGATGAACACTGAAGCTTTCTTT. Protein product: CASSRNTGMNTEAFF.

This clonotype was seen at least ten times. V and J are TRBV20-1 and TRBJ1-2, with D possibly being TRBD1 (5 bases). V dropped 3 bases and J dropped 4 bases, with 12 bases sitting between them. This CDR3 is built from 13 residues. The germline V gene has CDR1 DFQATT and CDR2 SNEGSKA (reference sequence). CDR3 residues: CSASQGGFYGYTF. DNA of the CDR3: TGCAGTGCTAGTCAGGGAGGGTTCTATGGCTACACCTTC.

V usage is TRBV5-4 and J usage is TRBJ2-3; TRBD2 aligns across 8 bases. V shed 4 bases and J 9 bases; nucleotides not matched to a gene: 10. Per germline, CDR1 SGHNT and CDR2 YYREEE (reference sequence). The CDR3 has 14 amino acids. CDR3 residues: CASSLLAVRGTQYF. CDR3 nucleotide sequence: TGTGCCAGCAGCCTACTAGCGGTTCGGGGAACGCAGTATTTT.

At least ten counts were recorded for this clonotype. The chain recombines TRBV7-3 with TRBJ2-3; 7 bases are shared with TRBD2. V shed 5 bases and J 6 bases; nucleotides not matched to a gene: 11. Germline V gene data show CDR1 as SGHTA and CDR2 as FQGTGA. CDR3 length equals 15 residues. The CDR3 DNA sequence: TGTGCCAGCAGCGGCCTAGGCGGGGGTCGGGATACGCAGTATTTT. Encoded protein: CASSGLGGGRDTQYF.